What follows is one T cell receptor (beta chain) and its context. TCRdb fed the RT-PCR reads into MiXCR, producing one record per CDR3 protein. Of approximately 200,000 distinct CDR3 sequences in the sample, around two fifths were seen once. CDR3 size: 14 residues. Trimming took 5 bases from V and 2 from J, leaving 10 bases between them. This sample is drawn from a study of patients and donors after allogeneic stem cell transplantation. Specimen: blood, either unsorted or a sorted T cell fraction (not recorded which). This chain connects TRBV12-3 or TRBV12-4 to TRBJ1-3; D may be TRBD1 (5 bases). The receptor was isolated from a human donor who was either an allogeneic HSCT recipient or a stem cell or donor lymphocyte infusion donor (not recorded which). It is not recorded whose cells these are; they may come from a transplant donor. The CDR3 loop reads CASSGTPTGNTIYF. The CDR3 nucleotides are TGTGCCAGCAGTGGGACTCCTACTGGAAACACCATATATTTT.